The TCR beta chain under discussion was sequenced for a study of brain T cells in children with intractable seizures. The method was immunoSEQ multiplex PCR; TCRdb's version includes in-frame clones alone and lacks a portion of them. The repertoire holds approximately 60,000 clones, 90% to 96% seen once, with around 0.4% in the top ten. The junction had 16 bases not matched to a gene; V was cut back by 7 bases and J by 5 bases. This CDR3 spans 17 amino acids. Germline V CDR1 and CDR2: SGHTA, FQGNSA. The TCR was taken from a boy under two years old with focal cortical dysplasia and intractable seizures. The chain links TRBV7-2 to TRBJ2-3, with 9 bases aligning to TRBD2. Sequenced material: peripheral blood, taken at surgery. This chain's CDR3 is CASNPRLTGLARDTQYF. The CDR3 nucleotides are TGTGCCAGCAACCCCCGACTGACGGGACTAGCAAGAGATACGCAGTATTTT.